These 22 T cell receptor beta chains were sequenced from one sample in a study of radiotherapy plus CTLA-4 blockade in lung cancer. Profiled with immunoSEQ multiplex PCR; TCRdb holds only in-frame clones, not every one. The sample carries 40,000 to 60,000 clones, 70% to 90% recorded once. The specimen comprised peripheral blood, sampled from a patient treated with radiotherapy plus ipilimumab. Receptor source: a human donor with non-small cell lung cancer that progressed on radiotherapy plus ipilimumab. Some clones in this sample may be carry-over from other donors' samples.

This clone was seen only once. This chain joins TRBV23-1 and TRBJ1-4, with D tentatively TRBD1 (5 bases). TRBV23-1 counts as an open reading frame of uncertain function. The length of the CDR3 is 15 residues. V was trimmed by 4 bases and J by 8 bases, leaving 17 bases between them. CDR3 loop: CASSLVRRGTEKLFF. The CDR3 bases are TGCGCCAGCAGTCTGGTAAGAAGGGGCACGGAAAAACTGTTTTTT.

V and J are TRBV5-1 and TRBJ1-5; possibly TRBD1 for D (6 bases). Trimming removed 0 bases at V and 7 bases at J, with 11 bases between. CDR1 is SGHRS and CDR2 is YFSETQ in the germline V gene. This CDR3 region has 14 residues. CDR3 loop: CASSLGAQGQPQHF. The CDR3 DNA sequence: TGCGCCAGCAGCTTGGGGGCCCAGGGGCAGCCCCAGCATTTT.

The rearrangement links TRBV6-5 to TRBJ2-6; the D gene is possibly TRBD2 (5 bases). The germline CDR1 and CDR2 sequences are MNHEY and SVGAGI. The CDR3 runs to 15 residues. V dropped 7 bases and J dropped 4 bases, with 14 bases sitting between them. The CDR3 sequence: CASTLRAAGANVLTF. CDR3 DNA sequence: TGTGCCAGCACCTTGAGGGCGGCGGGGGCCAACGTCCTGACTTTC.

J is TRBJ1-6 and V is TRBV27, with 7 nucleotides matching TRBD1. Germline CDR1 reads MNHEY; CDR2 reads SMNVEV (reference sequence). The CDR3 length is 14 residues. Losses at the gene ends were 5 bases for V and 5 bases for J; bases not matched to a gene: 3. CDR3 protein: CASSITGDNSPLHF. The CDR3 region has the DNA TGTGCCAGCAGTATAACAGGGGATAATTCACCCCTCCACTTT.

With respect to this clone: This sample also contains other DNA sequences that code for the same CDR3. The V and J genes are TRBV13 and TRBJ1-3; no clear D. The V end was cut by 1 base, the J end by 7 bases, with 8 bases between. CDR3 length: 13 residues. The germline V gene encodes CDR1 PRHDT and CDR2 FYEKMQ (reference sequence). In DNA form, the CDR3 reads TGTGCCAGCAGCTTAGACCCCCGGAACACCATATATTTT. It yields the protein CASSLDPRNTIYF.

The chain employs TRBV7-8 and TRBJ1-5; a possible D gene is TRBD1 (6 bases). The germline gives CDR1 SGHVS, CDR2 FQNEAQ. This CDR3 has 15 amino acids. V gave up 3 bases and J gave up 3 bases, with 12 bases separating them. CDR3 loop: CASSFLQGVNQPQHF. The CDR3 DNA reads as TGTGCCAGCAGCTTCTTACAGGGAGTCAATCAGCCCCAGCATTTT.

The V and J genes are TRBV29-1 and TRBJ2-3; 9 bases map to TRBD2. The CDR3 is 14 residues long. From germline, CDR1 is SQVTM and CDR2 ANQGSEA. With 8 bases clipped from V and 3 bases from J, the junction kept 9 bases outside the gene matches. CDR3 in amino acids: CSLSPAGGTDTQYF. DNA of the CDR3: TGCAGCCTAAGCCCAGCGGGGGGTACAGATACGCAGTATTTT.

V usage is TRBV18 and J usage is TRBJ2-3; 8 bases line up with TRBD1. Germline assignment: CDR1 KGHSH and CDR2 LQKENI. This CDR3 has 15 amino acids. J was trimmed by 1 base and V by 4 bases; bases with no gene match: 4. The CDR3 DNA reads as TGTGCCAGCTCACAATGGACAGGGCGCACAGATACGCAGTATTTT. Its translation is CASSQWTGRTDTQYF.

This clone was seen more than once but under ten times. This chain uses TRBV6-5 with TRBJ2-7; 11 bases line up with TRBD1. Germline V gene data show CDR1 as MNHEY and CDR2 as SVGAGI. The CDR3 length is 15 residues. The V segment lost 0 bases and the J segment 5 bases; nucleotides outside the gene matches: 3. The CDR3, as DNA: TGTGCCAGCAGTTACTCTGGGACAGGGGGAAACGAGCAGTACTTC. Residues: CASSYSGTGGNEQYF.

The J gene is TRBJ1-1, the V gene TRBV7-6, with TRBD1 matching over 7 bases. The CDR3 spans 16 residues. After removal of 6 bases from V and 1 base from J, the junction contained 11 bases not matched to a gene. From germline, CDR1 is SGHVS and CDR2 FNYEAQ. Here the CDR3 reads CASSYFSQGENTEAFF. CDR3 nucleotide sequence: TGTGCCAGCAGTTACTTTTCCCAGGGGGAGAACACTGAAGCTTTCTTT.

Only one count was recorded for this clone. This sequence joins TRBV5-1 and TRBJ2-3; 8 bases match TRBD1. CDR1 and CDR2 (germline): SGHRS, YFSETQ. The CDR3 consists of 15 residues. V dropped 3 bases and J dropped 3; count of bases not matched to a gene: 6. The chain's CDR3 is CASSSGQGSTDTQYF. CDR3 DNA: TGCGCCAGCAGCTCTGGACAGGGATCGACAGATACGCAGTATTTT.

The rearrangement uses TRBV5-1 and TRBJ2-1; D is possibly TRBD2 (7 bases). CDR3 length equals 15 residues. CDR1 is SGHRS and CDR2 is YFSETQ in the germline V gene. Trimming removed 3 bases from V and 2 bases from J, with 12 bases in between. CDR3 amino acids: CASSSGGHTYNEQFF. For the CDR3, the DNA is TGCGCCAGCAGCTCGGGGGGCCACACCTACAATGAGCAGTTCTTC.

The chain uses TRBV5-1 and TRBJ2-3; D is ambiguous. The CDR3 is made up of 16 amino acids. The germline gives CDR1 SGHRS, CDR2 YFSETQ. The ends were cut back, 0 bases at V and 3 bases at J, with 14 bases in the middle. CDR3 bases: TGCGCCAGCAGCTTGGGTCCAGCGATTGGAACAGATACGCAGTATTTT. Its protein is CASSLGPAIGTDTQYF.

The chain has TRBV27 and TRBJ1-6; 8 positions agree with TRBD1. CDR1 is MNHEY and CDR2 is SMNVEV in the germline V gene (reference sequence). CDR3 size: 18 residues. V dropped 3 bases and J dropped 5; count of bases not matched to a gene: 12. The CDR3 loop reads CASSFTRTGWRNNSPLHF. The DNA for the CDR3 is TGTGCCAGCAGTTTTACCCGGACAGGGTGGCGTAATAATTCACCCCTCCACTTT.

A single count supports this clone. J is TRBJ1-2 and V is TRBV5-5, with 12 bases identical to TRBD1. Germline assignment: CDR1 SGHKS and CDR2 YYEKEE (reference sequence). There are 14 residues in the CDR3. V was pared by 4 bases and J by 7 bases, with 5 bases of the junction left unmatched. CDR3 bases: TGTGCCAGCAGCATCCCGGGACAGGGGGCTGGCTACACCTTC. Its translation is CASSIPGQGAGYTF. Combining the CDR3 with reference TRBV5-5 and TRBJ1-2 gives the whole variable domain DAGVTQSPTHLIKTRGQQVTLRCSPISGHKSVSWYQQVLGQGPQFIFQYYEKEERGRGNFPDRFSARQFPNYSSELNVNALLLGDSALYLCASSIPGQGAGYTFGSGTRLTVV.

This clone showed up just once. The chain couples TRBV2 to TRBJ2-3; 13 positions agree with TRBD2. This CDR3 has 15 amino acids. Germline lookup yields CDR1 SNHLY and CDR2 FYNNEI. The J segment lost 7 bases and the V segment lost 4 bases, leaving 5 bases of the junction unmatched. CDR3 in DNA: TGTGCCAGCAGTGGGGGACTAGCGGGGAGGAATACGCAGTATTTT. As protein: CASSGGLAGRNTQYF.

The gene calls are TRBV4-1 and TRBJ1-6; 10 positions agree with TRBD1. V shed 2 bases, J shed 9 bases, and the junction held 7 bases outside the gene matches. Germline loops: CDR1 MGHRA, CDR2 YSYEKL. This CDR3 region has 16 residues. The DNA for the CDR3 is TGCGCCAGCAGCCAATCAGAATGGACAGGGGGTTCACCCCTCCACTTT. As protein: CASSQSEWTGGSPLHF.

Only one count was recorded for this clone. The CDR3 region is CASSDRTDTQYF. Here the CDR3 DNA reads TGCGCCAGCAGCGACAGAACAGATACGCAGTATTTT. The V gene is TRBV10-1, the J gene TRBJ2-3, with a possible D match to TRBD1 (5 bases). This CDR3 has 12 amino acids. V lost 6 bases and J lost 3, with 7 bases in between. Germline lookup yields CDR1 WNHNN and CDR2 SYGVQD (reference sequence).

The genes are TRBV4-2 and TRBJ2-3, with 15 bases matching TRBD2. CDR1 is LGHNA and CDR2 is YNFKEQ in the germline V gene. Trimming removed 4 bases from V and 2 bases from J; junction bases left unmatched: 4. This CDR3 contains 17 residues. CDR3 coding DNA: TGTGCCAGCAGCCCATGGACTAGCGGGGGGGCCACAGATACGCAGTATTTT. Protein: CASSPWTSGGATDTQYF.

This clone was picked up one time. Here the CDR3 reads CASSLSGGGQGGQPQHF. In DNA, the CDR3 is TGTGCCAGCAGTTTAAGCGGGGGGGGACAGGGGGGACAGCCCCAGCATTTT. The chain joins TRBV28 to TRBJ1-5, with 11 bases lining up with TRBD1. Trimming at V came to 2 bases and at J to 7 bases, leaving 10 bases not matched to a gene. Looked up from germline, CDR1 is MDHEN and CDR2 is SYDVKM. CDR3 length: 17 residues.

This clone was detected only once. This chain uses TRBV7-9 with TRBJ2-3; 9 bases agree with TRBD2. Germline CDR1 is SEHNR and CDR2 is FQNEAQ (reference sequence). There are 18 residues in the CDR3. The trim removed 1 base at V and 4 bases at J, leaving 12 bases unmatched. CDR3 in DNA: TGTGCCAGCAGCTTAGGTAGCGGGAGTCGGCTAAGGTCAGATACGCAGTATTTT. As protein: CASSLGSGSRLRSDTQYF.

The rearrangement uses TRBV18 and TRBJ2-7; 7 nucleotides line up with TRBD1. Germline loops: CDR1 KGHSH, CDR2 LQKENI. The junction had 2 bases not matched to a gene; V was cut back by 5 bases and J by 4 bases. This CDR3 has 12 residues. DNA of the CDR3: TGTGCCAGCTCATCGACAGGGTACGAGCAGTACTTC. Amino acid sequence: CASSSTGYEQYF.